One and the same sample provided the 24 T cell receptor beta chains below, sequenced in a study of shared clonotypes between healthy human individuals. Here immunoSEQ multiplex PCR was the method, and the copy in TCRdb shows in-frame clones only, minus some. The sample includes about half a million clones, 70% to 80% of them seen just once. The sample was PBMCs. These receptors came from a woman aged 40 to 50 in good health. Some clones in this sample may be carry-over from other donors' samples.

V usage is TRBV15 and J usage is TRBJ2-1; TRBD1 aligns across 10 bases. The CDR3 length is 13 residues. Losses at the gene ends were 6 bases for V and 7 bases for J; bases not matched to a gene: 3. Germline values: CDR1 LNHNV, CDR2 YYDKDF (reference sequence). The DNA for the CDR3 is TGTGCCACCAGTCGGACAGGGGGTAATGAGCAGTTCTTC. The encoded protein is CATSRTGGNEQFF.

This clone was counted once. This chain uses TRBV7-9 with TRBJ1-6; D gene unclear. The CDR3 loop spans 13 amino acids. CDR1 is SEHNR, CDR2 FQNEAQ, per germline (reference sequence). Trimming removed 5 bases from V and 6 bases from J, with 8 bases in between. The CDR3 is CASSTQSNSPLHF. CDR3 DNA: TGTGCCAGCAGCACCCAGTCTAATTCACCCCTCCACTTT.

This clone was seen only once. V usage is TRBV21-1 and J usage is TRBJ2-5; the D segment call TRBD1 is taken from the table without a DNA check. TRBV21-1 is marked as a pseudogene. The CDR3 covers 19 residues. The CDR3 coding sequence is TGTGCCAGCAGCCTCCAAAGGACGTACCCGGGACACATTGGTGAGACCCAGTACTTC. Amino acid sequence: CASSLQRTYPGHIGETQYF.

Here the CDR3 reads CASSQDWLAESNEQFF. The CDR3 nucleotides are TGCGCCAGCAGCCAAGATTGGCTAGCGGAATCCAATGAGCAGTTCTTC. This chain links TRBV4-3 with TRBJ2-1; TRBD2 matches 7 bases. The V segment lost 0 bases and the J segment 6 bases; nucleotides outside the gene matches: 8. The V gene's germline CDR1 is LGHNA and CDR2 YSLEER. This CDR3 has 16 amino acids.

The rearrangement joins TRBV27 to TRBJ2-2; D gene uncertain. CDR3 size: 12 residues. Germline values: CDR1 MNHEY, CDR2 SMNVEV (reference sequence). The germline V and J ends were trimmed by 5 bases and 4 bases, with 5 bases remaining between them. CDR3 sequence (DNA): TGTGCCAGCAGTACCCGCACCGGGGAGCTGTTTTTT. The encoded protein is CASSTRTGELFF.

The CDR3 nucleotides are TGTGCCAGCTCACTGACCGGACAGGGAGATCAGCCCCAGCATTTT. The encoded protein is CASSLTGQGDQPQHF. The genes are TRBV18 and TRBJ1-5; 8 positions match TRBD1. V shed 4 bases, J shed 5 bases, and the junction held 7 bases outside the gene matches. Germline lookup yields CDR1 KGHSH and CDR2 LQKENI. This CDR3 comprises 15 residues.

V gene TRBV2 combines with J gene TRBJ2-7; TRBD2 matches 10 bases. Germline CDR1 SNHLY, CDR2 FYNNEI. Trimming at V came to 6 bases and at J to 6 bases, leaving 8 bases not matched to a gene. The CDR3 has 14 residues. CDR3 bases: TGTGCCAGCAGACTAGCGGGATCGGCGGGCGAGCAGTACTTC. Protein product: CASRLAGSAGEQYF.

V is TRBV11-1 and J is TRBJ2-2; 9 bases fit TRBD1. This CDR3 contains 16 residues. The J segment lost 4 bases and the V segment lost 5 bases, leaving 8 bases of the junction unmatched. CDR1 SGHAT and CDR2 FQDESV come from the germline V gene (reference sequence). CDR3 loop: CASSTRGDRATGELFF. CDR3 in DNA: TGTGCCAGCAGCACAAGGGGGGACAGGGCCACCGGGGAGCTGTTTTTT.

This clone was seen only once. V gene TRBV9 combines with J gene TRBJ2-7; possibly TRBD1 or TRBD2 for D (5 bases each). The germline CDR1 and CDR2 sequences are SGDLS and YYNGEE. Trimming cost V 0 bases and J 6 bases, with 13 bases left between them. This CDR3 comprises 14 residues. The CDR3 DNA sequence: TGTGCCAGCAGCGTAGCTCCCCGAGGGGCCGAGCAGTACTTC. It encodes CASSVAPRGAEQYF.

The chain carries TRBV6-1 and TRBJ2-7, with D unclear. The V end lost 6 bases, the J end lost 6 bases, and 15 bases lay between the germline ends. CDR3 size: 13 residues. Germline-derived CDR1 and CDR2 are MNHNS and SASEGT. CDR3 in DNA: TGTGCCAGCAGGGCTTCGACCTCTGCCGAGCAGTACTTC. As protein: CASRASTSAEQYF.

The chain recombines TRBV5-1 with TRBJ2-3; 7 bases match TRBD1. The ends lost 0 bases at V and 2 bases at J; junction bases unmatched: 3. Germline V gene lookup returns CDR1 SGHRS and CDR2 YFSETQ. There are 15 residues in the CDR3. The chain's CDR3 is CASSLVTGDTDTQYF. The DNA of the CDR3 is TGCGCCAGCAGCTTGGTCACAGGGGACACAGATACGCAGTATTTT.

V is TRBV20-1 and J is TRBJ1-1; perhaps TRBD1 as D (5 bases). Germline V gene sequence: CDR1 DFQATT, CDR2 SNEGSKA (reference sequence). The CDR3 is made up of 11 amino acids. Trimming removed 4 bases from V and 5 bases from J, with 8 bases in between. The CDR3 region has the DNA TGCAGTGCTATGAAGGGGACTGAAGCTTTCTTT. Translating gives CSAMKGTEAFF.

This rearrangement joins TRBV2 to TRBJ2-7, with 7 bases fitting TRBD2. J was trimmed by 3 bases and V by 7 bases; bases with no gene match: 6. The CDR3 has 13 residues. The germline gives CDR1 SNHLY, CDR2 FYNNEI. The CDR3 nucleotides read TGTGCCAGCACCGGGGGGATGATCTACGAGCAGTACTTC. It is translated as CASTGGMIYEQYF.

V is TRBV7-9 and J is TRBJ2-1, with 7 bases that match TRBD2. V shed 3 bases and J 6 bases; nucleotides not matched to a gene: 14. The CDR3 contains 17 residues. Germline CDR1 SEHNR, CDR2 FQNEAQ (reference sequence). The CDR3 nucleotides read TGTGCCAGCAGCTTGGCAGGGAGAGGGAGGGCGTTCAATGAGCAGTTCTTC. It yields the protein CASSLAGRGRAFNEQFF.

V gene TRBV28 combines with J gene TRBJ2-1; D is undetermined. Deletions cut 5 bases from V and 9 bases from J, with 11 bases between. CDR3 length: 12 residues. Per germline, CDR1 MDHEN and CDR2 SYDVKM. CDR3 sequence reads: CASSIGLGEQFF. In nucleotides, the CDR3 is TGTGCCAGCAGTATCGGTCTGGGTGAGCAGTTCTTC. The whole variable domain, remainder taken from reference TRBV28 and TRBJ2-1, is DVKVTQSSRYLVKRTGEKVFLECVQDMDHENMFWYRQDPGLGLRLIYFSYDVKMKEKGDIPEGYSVSREKKERFSLILESASTNQTSMYLCASSIGLGEQFFGPGTRLTVL.

The chain is built from TRBV7-3 and TRBJ1-1; TRBD1 aligns across 7 bases. The CDR3 has 13 residues. Losses at the gene ends were 5 bases for V and 4 bases for J; bases not matched to a gene: 4. From germline, CDR1 is SGHTA and CDR2 FQGTGA. The CDR3 nucleotides read TGTGCCAGCAGCCTGACAGGGAGCACTGAAGCTTTCTTT. It codes for CASSLTGSTEAFF.

The chain couples TRBV6-5 to TRBJ2-7; a possible D gene is TRBD2 (5 bases). V gave up 9 bases and J gave up 3 bases, with 15 bases separating them. In germline, CDR1 is MNHEY, CDR2 SVGAGI. The CDR3 runs 13 residues. CDR3 amino acids: CASRAGGNYEQYF. As DNA, the CDR3 is TGTGCCAGTCGGGCGGGTGGAAACTACGAGCAGTACTTC.

The genes are TRBV11-2 and TRBJ2-2; D ambiguous. This CDR3 comprises 16 residues. Germline-derived CDR1 and CDR2 are SGHAT and FQNNGV. V was clipped by 3 bases and J by 0 bases, with 11 bases between them. The CDR3 reads CASSLRRVPNTGELFF. For the CDR3, the DNA is TGTGCCAGCAGCTTGCGCCGGGTCCCGAACACCGGGGAGCTGTTTTTT.

V usage is TRBV7-9 and J usage is TRBJ1-5; D uncertain. Trimming left V 0 bases short and J 0 bases short, with 12 bases between. The CDR3 has 17 amino acids. The germline V gene encodes CDR1 SEHNR and CDR2 FQNEAQ (reference sequence). DNA of the CDR3: TGTGCCAGCAGCTTAGCGCTAGGGTCTAATAGCAATCAGCCCCAGCATTTT. It specifies CASSLALGSNSNQPQHF.

This chain links TRBV5-1 with TRBJ2-3; D unclear. Germline CDR1 and CDR2: SGHRS and YFSETQ. The CDR3 is 12 amino acids. V was shortened by 7 bases and J by 3 bases, with 9 bases between the two germline ends. CDR3 bases: TGCGCCAGCGGCGGCCAAACAGATACGCAGTATTTT. This sequence encodes CASGGQTDTQYF. Combining the CDR3 with reference TRBV5-1 and TRBJ2-3 gives the whole variable domain KAGVTQTPRYLIKTRGQQVTLSCSPISGHRSVSWYQQTPGQGLQFLFEYFSETQRNKGNFPGRFSGRQFSNSRSEMNVSTLELGDSALYLCASGGQTDTQYFGPGTRLTVL.

The rearrangement joins TRBV5-1 to TRBJ2-2, with D perhaps TRBD2 (6 bases). CDR3 length equals 16 residues. V lost 0 bases and J lost 3, with 12 bases in between. The germline V gene encodes CDR1 SGHRS and CDR2 YFSETQ. The CDR3 loop is CASSLDGGSDTGELFF. The CDR3, as DNA: TGCGCCAGCAGCTTGGACGGGGGATCGGACACCGGGGAGCTGTTTTTT.

As regards this clone: A read error is likely here: a far larger clone is one base away. Other DNA sequences from this sample encode an identical CDR3 as well. The chain recombines TRBV27 with TRBJ2-7, with 10 bases lining up with TRBD2. Germline loops: CDR1 MNHEY, CDR2 SMNVEV (reference sequence). The CDR3 contains 14 residues. The CDR3 bases are TGTGCCAGCAGTGAAGCGGGAGGGCCTCACGAGCAGTACTTT. Amino acid sequence: CASSEAGGPHEQYF.

The rearrangement links TRBV10-3 to TRBJ2-7; TRBD2 is a possible D gene (6 bases). CDR1 and CDR2 (germline): ENHRY, SYGVKD. The length of the CDR3 is 12 residues. V lost 7 bases to trimming and J lost 4 bases, with 11 bases between them. CDR3 coding DNA: TGTGCCATCACTAGTGGGGGGTACGAGCAGTACTTC. This translates into CAITSGGYEQYF.

The chain is built from TRBV28 and TRBJ1-3; TRBD1 aligns across 7 bases. The CDR3 runs 16 residues. Germline values: CDR1 MDHEN, CDR2 SYDVKM. The trim removed 7 bases at V and 0 bases at J, leaving 9 bases unmatched. CDR3: CASTLTGWSSGNTIYF. CDR3 DNA sequence: TGTGCCAGCACGTTGACAGGGTGGTCCTCTGGAAACACCATATATTTT.